The 30 T cell receptor beta chains below were found in one sample sequenced in a study of T cell repertoires in cytomegalovirus infection. TCRdb analysed the reads with MiXCR anew, one entry per CDR3 protein. Of around 630,000 distinct CDR3 sequences listed, approximately 24% were seen once; the top ten hold 8%. Sequenced: CD8+ T cells from PBMCs. The receptors here all came from a human donor in good health (CMV status not recorded). Some clones in this sample may be carry-over from other donors' samples.

The V gene is TRBV6-5, the J gene TRBJ1-1; D is undetermined. Germline V gene sequence: CDR1 MNHEY, CDR2 SVGAGI. CDR3 length: 13 residues. Trimming took 3 bases from V and 7 from J, leaving 12 bases between them. The CDR3 DNA reads TGTGCCAGCAGTTATTCGGGGTTTGGTGAAGCTTTCTTT. Translation gives CASSYSGFGEAFF.

This clonotype appeared a few times. The J gene is TRBJ2-1, the V gene TRBV19; weak D call: TRBD1 (5 bases). The V end lost 1 base, the J end lost 7 bases, and 14 bases lay between the germline ends. This CDR3 contains 15 residues. Germline CDR1 LNHDA, CDR2 SQIVND (reference sequence). The CDR3, as DNA: TGTGCCAGTAGTATAGCAGGGTACTACGGTAATGAGCAGTTCTTC. Translating gives CASSIAGYYGNEQFF. Drawing the rest from reference TRBV19 and TRBJ2-1, the complete variable domain is DGGITQSPKYLFRKEGQNVTLSCEQNLNHDAMYWYRQDPGQGLRLIYYSQIVNDFQKGDIAEGYSVSREKKESFPLTVTSAQKNPTAFYLCASSIAGYYGNEQFFGPGTRLTVL.

Worth noting for this clonotype: Germline is not matched at one junction end, which may reflect a read error. J is TRBJ2-1 and V is TRBV19, with D possibly matching TRBD1 (5 bases). The CDR3 covers 13 residues. Germline V gene lookup returns CDR1 LNHDA and CDR2 SQIVND (reference sequence). The CDR3 sequence: CTSRTRDYNEQFF. The CDR3, as DNA: TGTACCAGTCGGACCAGGGACTACAATGAGCAGTTCTTC.

V usage is TRBV28 and J usage is TRBJ1-1, with D possibly matching TRBD1 (5 bases). CDR3 length: 14 residues. Between the trimmed V and J ends, which lost 3 bases and 3 bases, there was a span of 11 bases. CDR1 and CDR2 from the germline V gene are MDHEN and SYDVKM. The CDR3: CASSLIGDHTEAFF. CDR3 DNA sequence: TGTGCCAGCAGTTTGATAGGGGACCACACTGAAGCTTTCTTT.

V and J are TRBV15 and TRBJ2-5, with 7 bases matching TRBD1. With 7 bases clipped from V and 3 bases from J, the junction kept 14 bases outside the gene matches. CDR3 length equals 16 residues. Germline V gene lookup returns CDR1 LNHNV and CDR2 YYDKDF (reference sequence). In DNA, the CDR3 is TGTGCCACCAACCCTACACAGGGGAAATCTGAAGAGACCCAGTACTTC. It specifies CATNPTQGKSEETQYF.

This clonotype showed up just once. The chain employs TRBV10-3 and TRBJ1-1; D remains ambiguous. Trimming stripped 4 bases from V and 0 bases from J, with 6 bases between. This CDR3 is built from 13 residues. The germline V gene encodes CDR1 ENHRY and CDR2 SYGVKD. CDR3 region: CAISGVMNTEAFF. CDR3 nucleotides: TGTGCCATCAGTGGTGTGATGAACACTGAAGCTTTCTTT.

V is TRBV28 and J is TRBJ2-7, with TRBD1 matching 11 bases. The V gene end was trimmed by 3 bases and the J gene end by 7 bases; junction bases not matched to a gene: 8. The CDR3 covers 15 residues. From germline, CDR1 is MDHEN and CDR2 SYDVKM. DNA of the CDR3: TGTGCCAGCAGTTTTTACGGACAGGGGGCTAATGAGCAGTACGTC. Protein: CASSFYGQGANEQYV.

This clonotype was detected once. Compared with germline, one end of the junction differs, possibly owing to a read error. The chain links TRBV6-5 to TRBJ2-1; the D is unclear. The length of the CDR3 is 13 residues. Germline V gene sequence: CDR1 MNHEY, CDR2 SVGAGI. The CDR3 sequence: CVSSYSLGIEQFF. For the CDR3, the DNA is TGTGTCAGCAGTTACTCGCTAGGGATTGAGCAGTTCTTC.

The chain carries TRBV5-8 and TRBJ1-2; no reliable D call. CDR3 length equals 14 residues. V gave up 2 bases and J gave up 4 bases, with 12 bases separating them. Germline V CDR1 and CDR2: SGHTS, YDEGEE. CDR3 sequence: CASSLNAVPYGYTF. The CDR3 DNA sequence: TGTGCCAGCAGCTTAAATGCAGTCCCCTATGGCTACACCTTC.

This clonotype was detected ten times or more. V gene TRBV7-9 combines with J gene TRBJ1-1, with D perhaps matching TRBD1 (6 bases). V lost 5 bases, J lost 1 base, and 11 bases lay in between. The germline CDR1 and CDR2 sequences are SEHNR and FQNEAQ (reference sequence). The CDR3 is made up of 14 amino acids. The CDR3 nucleotides read TGTGCCAGCAGCCCCCGGGACAAGAACACTGAAGCTTTCTTT. This translates into CASSPRDKNTEAFF.

This clonotype was seen more than once but under ten times. The chain combines TRBV28 with TRBJ2-1; TRBD2 matches at 9 bases. The CDR3 length is 18 residues. The ends lost 2 bases at V and 0 bases at J; junction bases unmatched: 8. CDR1 is MDHEN and CDR2 is SYDVKM in the germline V gene. The CDR3 loop reads CASSLAGGNPSSYNEQFF. The CDR3 DNA follows: TGTGCCAGCAGTTTAGCGGGGGGGAACCCGAGCTCCTACAATGAGCAGTTCTTC. The whole variable domain, filled in from reference TRBV28 and TRBJ2-1, reads DVKVTQSSRYLVKRTGEKVFLECVQDMDHENMFWYRQDPGLGLRLIYFSYDVKMKEKGDIPEGYSVSREKKERFSLILESASTNQTSMYLCASSLAGGNPSSYNEQFFGPGTRLTVL.

This clonotype occurred a few times. This chain uses TRBV6-6 with TRBJ2-7; D gene uncertain. The V end lost 3 bases, the J end lost 3 bases, and 15 bases lay between the germline ends. The CDR3 covers 15 residues. Looked up from germline, CDR1 is MNHNY and CDR2 is SVGAGI (reference sequence). CDR3 coding DNA: TGTGCCAGCAGTTATGAGGCCGCAACCTTCTACGAGCAGTACGTC. This codes for CASSYEAATFYEQYV.

This clonotype was counted ten times or more. The chain joins TRBV19 to TRBJ1-1, with D tentatively TRBD1 (5 bases). The CDR3 has 11 amino acids. The germline V gene has CDR1 LNHDA and CDR2 SQIVND (reference sequence). V lost 6 bases and J lost 12, with 14 bases in between. Written as DNA, the CDR3 is TGTGCCAGTAGCTCAGGGAGGGGTTCTTTCTTT. Translation gives CASSSGRGSFF.

This clonotype was observed a few times. This chain joins TRBV29-1 and TRBJ1-1; 8 bases fit TRBD1. Trimming cost V 4 bases and J 3 bases; bases outside gene matches: 4. The CDR3 runs to 13 residues. The V gene's germline CDR1 is SQVTM and CDR2 ANQGSEA. DNA of the CDR3: TGCAGCGTTGGGGAGACAGGGGACACTGAAGCTTTCTTT. It encodes CSVGETGDTEAFF.

The chain couples TRBV20-1 to TRBJ2-1; D possibly uses TRBD1 or TRBD2 (6 bases each). The CDR3 totals 15 residues. Germline V gene data show CDR1 as DFQATT and CDR2 as SNEGSKA (reference sequence). V lost 3 bases and J lost 4, with 16 bases in between. The CDR3 nucleotides are TGCAGTGCTAGGGGGGCTGGAGGGGTATACAATGAGCAGTTCTTC. Protein sequence: CSARGAGGVYNEQFF.

This clonotype was observed at least ten times. The chain employs TRBV6-1 and TRBJ1-1, with D hard to call. The V end was cut by 3 bases, the J end by 1 base, with 12 bases between. The CDR3 contains 15 residues. Germline CDR1 and CDR2: MNHNS and SASEGT. CDR3 coding DNA: TGTGCCAGCAGTGATTACCACACCCCGAACACTGAAGCTTTCTTT. Amino acids: CASSDYHTPNTEAFF.

The rearrangement links TRBV7-9 to TRBJ1-1, with a weak D call TRBD1 (5 bases). V was pared by 5 bases and J by 2 bases, with 12 bases between. Per germline, CDR1 SEHNR and CDR2 FQNEAQ (reference sequence). The CDR3 runs to 14 residues. In nucleotides, the CDR3 is TGTGCCAGCAGCCCCGGACACTTTAACACTGAAGCTTTCTTT. Its translation is CASSPGHFNTEAFF. Full variable domain (outside the CDR3, taken from reference TRBV7-9 and TRBJ1-1): DTGVSQNPRHKITKRGQNVTFRCDPISEHNRLYWYRQTLGQGPEFLTYFQNEAQLEKSRLLSDRFSAERPKGSFSTLEIQRTEQGDSAMYLCASSPGHFNTEAFFGQGTRLTVV.

Concerning this clonotype: This may stem from a read error, because a much larger clone lies one nucleotide away. The chain joins TRBV7-2 to TRBJ1-1; TRBD1 agrees at 8 bases. The ends lost 7 bases at V and 0 bases at J; junction bases unmatched: 22. CDR3 length equals 20 residues. Germline loops: CDR1 SGHTA, CDR2 FQGNSA. CDR3 in DNA: TGTGCCAGCAACTTCCTCTTATGTGGACAGGGATGTGAGGTGAACACTGAAGCTTTCTTT. Protein product: CASNFLLCGQGCEVNTEAFF.

The rearrangement joins TRBV25-1 to TRBJ1-2; D may be TRBD1 (6 bases). CDR3 size: 12 residues. CDR1 and CDR2 (germline): MGHDK, SYGVNS. Trimming stripped 6 bases from V and 4 bases from J, with 9 bases between. The CDR3 nucleotides are TGTGCCAGCAGAGGACAGAGCTATGGCTACACCTTC. This gives the protein CASRGQSYGYTF.

This clonotype was picked up a small number of times. The rearrangement uses TRBV6-2 or TRBV6-3 and TRBJ2-1, with D possibly being TRBD2 (5 bases). This CDR3 has 14 residues. Germline CDR1 reads MNHEY; CDR2 reads SVGEGT. Trimming shortened V by 11 bases and J by 5 bases, and 19 bases separated the two germline ends. The CDR3 reads CAGSRASNHNEQFF. CDR3 DNA: TGTGCCGGCTCGAGGGCGTCAAATCACAATGAGCAGTTCTTC.

This clonotype was counted many times. CDR3 nucleotide sequence: TGTGCCAGCAGTCCCGGGATAGGGATCCAAGAGACCCAGTACTTC. This codes for CASSPGIGIQETQYF. This chain connects TRBV12-3 or TRBV12-4 to TRBJ2-5, with D maybe TRBD2 (5 bases). V was clipped by 5 bases and J by 1 base, with 14 bases between them. CDR3 size: 15 residues.

This clonotype has a handful of counts. J is TRBJ2-1 and V is TRBV6-2 or TRBV6-3; D possibly matches TRBD1 or TRBD2 (5 bases each). CDR1 and CDR2 from the germline V gene are MNHEY and SVGEGT. The CDR3 is 17 amino acids. Trimming pared 2 bases from V and 8 bases from J, leaving 22 bases between. The CDR3 sequence: CASSYTPGAVGEDEQFF. CDR3 nucleotides: TGTGCCAGCAGTTACACCCCCGGGGCCGTGGGCGAGGATGAGCAGTTCTTC.

The rearrangement joins TRBV28 to TRBJ2-7, with 10 bases identical to TRBD1. V gave up 7 bases and J gave up 1 base; unmatched junction bases: 7. The germline V gene encodes CDR1 MDHEN and CDR2 SYDVKM. This CDR3 region has 15 residues. This CDR3 reads CASTRTGGESYEQYV. CDR3 coding DNA: TGTGCCAGCACCCGGACAGGGGGGGAGTCCTACGAGCAGTACGTC.

This rearrangement joins TRBV7-2 to TRBJ1-1; 7 nucleotides agree with TRBD1. Germline V CDR1 and CDR2: SGHTA, FQGNSA. The length of the CDR3 is 19 residues. V lost 1 base to trimming and J lost 0 bases; unmatched junction nucleotides: 14. The chain's CDR3 is CASSLVDRVYRRVNTEAFF. CDR3 DNA: TGTGCCAGCAGCTTAGTAGACAGGGTATACAGGCGGGTGAACACTGAAGCTTTCTTT.

This clonotype was seen more than once but under ten times. The chain is built from TRBV5-1 and TRBJ1-1; perhaps TRBD1 as D (5 bases). The CDR3 has 19 residues. V lost 0 bases and J lost 5, with 26 bases in between. The germline CDR1 and CDR2 sequences are SGHRS and YFSETQ. CDR3: CASSLDQGRGNSSGTEAFF. CDR3 DNA: TGCGCCAGCAGCTTGGACCAAGGGAGGGGAAACAGTTCTGGGACTGAAGCTTTCTTT.

V usage is TRBV12-3 or TRBV12-4 and J usage is TRBJ1-4; the D gene is possibly TRBD1 (6 bases). The CDR3 spans 14 residues. V was clipped by 4 bases and J by 6 bases, with 12 bases between them. CDR3 amino acids: CASSSQGIDEKLFF. The CDR3 DNA reads as TGTGCCAGCAGTTCTCAGGGGATTGATGAAAAACTGTTTTTT.

This clonotype was observed many times. The V and J genes are TRBV28 and TRBJ2-3, with 14 bases that match TRBD2. The CDR3 runs to 16 residues. Germline assignment: CDR1 MDHEN and CDR2 SYDVKM. The V gene end was trimmed by 5 bases and the J gene end by 5 bases; junction bases not matched to a gene: 6. The CDR3 DNA follows: TGTGCCAGCAGTCGACTAGCGGGGGGGCAGGGAGATACGCAGTATTTT. Translated: CASSRLAGGQGDTQYF.

There are many counts of this clonotype. The rearrangement links TRBV28 to TRBJ2-5; D is possibly TRBD1 or TRBD2 (5 bases each). V lost 6 bases to trimming and J lost 5 bases, with 13 bases between them. Germline V gene lookup returns CDR1 MDHEN and CDR2 SYDVKM. There are 13 residues in the CDR3. CDR3 sequence reads: CASRWGIRETQYF. CDR3 nucleotide sequence: TGTGCCAGCAGATGGGGGATCAGGGAGACCCAGTACTTC.

The chain joins TRBV6-5 to TRBJ1-5; maybe TRBD1 (5 bases). Per germline, CDR1 MNHEY and CDR2 SVGAGI. Deletions cut 0 bases from V and 9 bases from J, with 9 bases between. This CDR3 spans 13 amino acids. This chain's CDR3 is CASSYSNGGPQHF. For the CDR3, the DNA is TGTGCCAGCAGTTACTCAAACGGGGGGCCCCAGCATTTT.

This clonotype has only a few counts. The chain uses TRBV5-6 and TRBJ2-7, with 9 bases identical to TRBD1. J was trimmed by 3 bases and V by 3 bases; bases with no gene match: 25. Per germline, CDR1 SGHDT and CDR2 YYEEEE. The CDR3 has 21 residues. The CDR3 sequence is CASSWGQGITRSLEGSYEQYF. CDR3 sequence (DNA): TGTGCCAGCAGCTGGGGACAGGGAATAACCCGCTCCTTAGAGGGGAGCTACGAGCAGTACTTC.